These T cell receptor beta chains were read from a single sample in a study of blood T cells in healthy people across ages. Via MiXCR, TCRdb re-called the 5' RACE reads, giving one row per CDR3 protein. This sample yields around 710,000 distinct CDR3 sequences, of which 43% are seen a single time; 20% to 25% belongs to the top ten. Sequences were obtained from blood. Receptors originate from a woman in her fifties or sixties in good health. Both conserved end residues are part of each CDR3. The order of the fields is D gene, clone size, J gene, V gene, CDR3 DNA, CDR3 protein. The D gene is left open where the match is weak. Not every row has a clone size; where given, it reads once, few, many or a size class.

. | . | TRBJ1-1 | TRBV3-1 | TGTGCCCGCACCCGGACAGCGATGAACACTGAAGCTTTCTTT | CARTRTAMNTEAFF
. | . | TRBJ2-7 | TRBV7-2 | TGTGCCAGCAGCTTTTCTTCGACAGGGAGGTACAATGAGCAGTACTTC | CASSFSSTGRYNEQYF
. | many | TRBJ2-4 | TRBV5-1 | TGCGCCAGCAGCTTATCGTGGGTCACGCGATTGAAAAACATTCAGTACTTC | CASSLSWVTRLKNIQYF
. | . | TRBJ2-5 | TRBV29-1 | TGCAGCGTCGGAAGGGCCCAAGAGACCCAGTACTTC | CSVGRAQETQYF
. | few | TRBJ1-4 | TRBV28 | TGTGCCAGCGAAGATCCGACTGCTGTTAATGAAAAACTGTTTTTT | CASEDPTAVNEKLFF
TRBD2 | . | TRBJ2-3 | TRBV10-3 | TGTGCCATCAGTGAGCCAGCTAGCGGGGGGCGCACAGATACGCGGTATTTT | CAISEPASGGRTDTRYF
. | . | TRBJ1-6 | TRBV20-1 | TGCAGTGCCAGGGACTTAAACTCACCCCTCCACTTT | CSARDLNSPLHF
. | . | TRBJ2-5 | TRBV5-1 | TGCGCCAGCAGCTTGGTGTCAGCCCAAGAGACCCAGTACTTC | CASSLVSAQETQYF
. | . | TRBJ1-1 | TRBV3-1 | TGTGCCAGCAGCCAATGGGGAAGTGAAGCTTTCTTT | CASSQWGSEAFF
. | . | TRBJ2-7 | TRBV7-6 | TGTGCCAGCAGCCCTCCGGGGCCCTTTGAAGAGCAGTACTTC | CASSPPGPFEEQYF
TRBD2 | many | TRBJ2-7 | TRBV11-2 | TGTGCCAGCAGTCGCGGGGGCGAGCAGTACTTC | CASSRGGEQYF
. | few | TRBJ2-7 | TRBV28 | TGTGCCAGCAGTTTGGCCGAGGCCCAGTACTTC | CASSLAEAQYF
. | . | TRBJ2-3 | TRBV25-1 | TGTGCCAGCAGTGACCGGGCCTACACAGATACGCAGTATTTT | CASSDRAYTDTQYF
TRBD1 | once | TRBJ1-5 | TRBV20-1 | TGCAGTGTGGGTGGCAGGGGGAACCAGCCCCAGCATTTT | CSVGGRGNQPQHF
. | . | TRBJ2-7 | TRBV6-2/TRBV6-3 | TGTGCCAGCACCCGGACCCTTACCTACGAGCAGTACTTC | CASTRTLTYEQYF
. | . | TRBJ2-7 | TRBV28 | TGTGCCAGCAGTCCACCGACTAGTTCCGAGCAGTACTTC | CASSPPTSSEQYF
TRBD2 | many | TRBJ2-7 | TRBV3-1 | TGTGCCAGCAGCCAAGAGGGGACTAGCGGCTACGAGCAGTACTTC | CASSQEGTSGYEQYF
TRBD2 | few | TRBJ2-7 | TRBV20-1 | TGCAGTGCTAGAGATCTAGAGCGGGGGAGCTCCTACGAGCAGTACTTC | CSARDLERGSSYEQYF
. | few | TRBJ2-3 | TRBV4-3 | TGCGCCAGCAGCTGGGGGCGGTACACAGATACGCAGTATTTT | CASSWGRYTDTQYF
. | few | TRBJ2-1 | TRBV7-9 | TGTGCCAGCAGCTCGATATGGGACCATACCCAGGGCAATGAGCAGTTCTTC | CASSSIWDHTQGNEQFF
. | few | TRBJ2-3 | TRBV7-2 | TGTGCCAGCAGCTTAGAAAGTGGTCTAGGCGGTTCGGATACGCAGTATTTT | CASSLESGLGGSDTQYF
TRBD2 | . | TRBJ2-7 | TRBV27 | TGTGCCAGCAGTGTTACTAGCGGGGGCTCTTACGAGCAGTACTTC | CASSVTSGGSYEQYF
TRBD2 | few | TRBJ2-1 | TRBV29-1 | TGCAGCGTCCCCAGGGTAGCGGGGTACAATGAGCAGTTCTTC | CSVPRVAGYNEQFF
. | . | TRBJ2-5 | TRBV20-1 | TGCAGTGCTATGAATAAAGAGACCCAGTACTTC | CSAMNKETQYF
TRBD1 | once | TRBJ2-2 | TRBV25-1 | TGTGCCAGCAGTGAACCCGGGACAGGAGGTACCGGGGAGCTGTTTTTT | CASSEPGTGGTGELFF
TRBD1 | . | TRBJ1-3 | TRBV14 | TGTGCCAGCAGCCAAGATCGAGTCGGACAGGGACTACTCTCTGGAAACACCACATATTTT | CASSQDRVGQGLLSGNTTYF
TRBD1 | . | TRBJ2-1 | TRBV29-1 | TGCAGCGTTGGGGGGACAGGGGCGGATGAGCAGTTCTTC | CSVGGTGADEQFF
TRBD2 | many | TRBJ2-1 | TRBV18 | TGTGCCAGCAGTCCGCTAGCGGGGGGATACAATGAGCAGTTCTTC | CASSPLAGGYNEQFF
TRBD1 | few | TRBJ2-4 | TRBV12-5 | TGTGCTAGTGGTTTGCCAACAGGGGGCAAAAACATTCAGTACTTC | CASGLPTGGKNIQYF
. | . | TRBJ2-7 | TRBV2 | TGTGCCAGCAATACTGTCCGGGATCTTTTCTACGGGCAGTACTTC | CASNTVRDLFYGQYF
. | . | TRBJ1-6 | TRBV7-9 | TGTGCCAGCAGCTTAGCGCGTGGTACAGGGATGGATTCACCCCTCCACTTT | CASSLARGTGMDSPLHF
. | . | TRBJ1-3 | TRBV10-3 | TGTGCCATCAGTGACAGGAGCCTTACCCATGGAAACACCATATATTTT | CAISDRSLTHGNTIYF
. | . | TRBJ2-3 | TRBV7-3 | TGTGCCGGCAGCCCTCGGGGCGAGAGGGCGCAGTATTTT | CAGSPRGERAQYF
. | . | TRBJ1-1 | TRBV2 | TGTGCCAGCTCAGAACAGGGTCGGGACACTGAAGCTTTCTTT | CASSEQGRDTEAFF
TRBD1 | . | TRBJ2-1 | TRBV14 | TGTGCCAGCAGCTGGGACCGACAGGGATCTGGTGAGCAGTTCTTC | CASSWDRQGSGEQFF
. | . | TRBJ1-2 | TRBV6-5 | TGTGCCAGCCGCGACAGTTTAGGCTACACCTTC | CASRDSLGYTF
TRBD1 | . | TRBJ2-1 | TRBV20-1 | TGCAGCGTCCCCGGGTGGGGACAGCTTAACTCGGGTGAGCAGTTCTTC | CSVPGWGQLNSGEQFF
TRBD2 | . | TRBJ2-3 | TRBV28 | TGTGCCAGCAGTTTAAGCGGGGGGCATACGCAGTATTTT | CASSLSGGHTQYF
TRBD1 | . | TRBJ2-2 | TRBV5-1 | TGCGCCAGCAGCCTAGACAGGGCCGGGGAGCTGTTTTTT | CASSLDRAGELFF
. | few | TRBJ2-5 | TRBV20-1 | TGCAGTGCTAGGACCCAAGAGACCCAGTACTTC | CSARTQETQYF
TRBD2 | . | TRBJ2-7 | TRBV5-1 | TGCGCCAGCAGCTTAGCCCTAGCGGGAGGGCCGGACTACGAGCAGTACTTC | CASSLALAGGPDYEQYF
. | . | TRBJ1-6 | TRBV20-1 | TGCAGTGCTAGAGGGACAGACAATTCACCCCTCCACTTT | CSARGTDNSPLHF
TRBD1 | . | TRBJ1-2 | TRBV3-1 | TGTGCCAGCAGCCAAGGCGAGGGGGCGTCCGGCTACACCTTC | CASSQGEGASGYTF
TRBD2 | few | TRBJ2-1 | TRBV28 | TGTGCCAGCAGTTCCCAGGGAGGAGGCGGGAGGGCCCGGAATGAGCAGTTCTTC | CASSSQGGGGRARNEQFF
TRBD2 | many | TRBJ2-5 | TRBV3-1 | TGTGCCAGCAGCAATAGCGGGGGGAACCAAGAGACCCAGTACTTC | CASSNSGGNQETQYF
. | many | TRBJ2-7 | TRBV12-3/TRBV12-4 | TGTGCCAGCAGTTTCGAGAGCCCCAAGGGTTACGAGCAGTACTTC | CASSFESPKGYEQYF
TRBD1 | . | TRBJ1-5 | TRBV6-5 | TGTGCCAGCAGGGGACAGATGGAGCAGCCCCAGCATTTT | CASRGQMEQPQHF
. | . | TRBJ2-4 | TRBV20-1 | TGCAGTGCTTACGGTGTCGAGGGCGCCAAAAACATTCAGTACTTC | CSAYGVEGAKNIQYF
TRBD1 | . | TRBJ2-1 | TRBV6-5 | TGTGCCAGCAGTTACCCCCGGGACAGGGCCTCCAATGAGCAGTTCTTC | CASSYPRDRASNEQFF
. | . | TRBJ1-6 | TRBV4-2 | TGTGCCAGCAGCCAAGATAGGGGTTATAATTCACCCCTCCACTTT | CASSQDRGYNSPLHF
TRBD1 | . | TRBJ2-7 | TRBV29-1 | TGCAGCGCCTACGTCCGGGACAGTAACTACGAGCAGTACTTC | CSAYVRDSNYEQYF
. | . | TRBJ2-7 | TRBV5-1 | TGCGCCAGCAGCTCCCAAACAGGATTAAACTACGAGCAGTACTTC | CASSSQTGLNYEQYF
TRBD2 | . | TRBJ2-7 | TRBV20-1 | TGCAGTGCTAACCCCATAGCGGGAGGCACCTACGAGCAGTACTTC | CSANPIAGGTYEQYF
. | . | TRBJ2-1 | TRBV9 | TGTGCCAGCAGCGTATCTCTCTCGGGGCGCCATCCCGAGCAGTTCTTC | CASSVSLSGRHPEQFF
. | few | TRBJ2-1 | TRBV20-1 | TGCAGTGCTAGAGATCAAACCTCCTACAATGAGCAGTTCTTC | CSARDQTSYNEQFF
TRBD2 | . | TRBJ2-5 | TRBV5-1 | TGCGCCAGCAGCCCTGGGACTAGCAATCTTGAGACCCAGTACTTC | CASSPGTSNLETQYF
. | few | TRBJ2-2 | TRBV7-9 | TGTGCCAGCCCACCGGAAGACACGAACACCGGGGAGCTGTTTTTT | CASPPEDTNTGELFF